Listed below are T cell receptor beta chains from one sample, sequenced in a study of cytomegalovirus exposure and HLA in healthy donors. The assay was immunoSEQ multiplex PCR, and TCRdb's table has in-frame clones only and misses some. Of 100,000 to 150,000 clones listed, over 60% were seen once; the top ten hold 9.5% to 15%. Input material: PBMCs. Source of these receptors: a woman aged 35 to 49 in good health and CMV-seropositive. The CDR3 runs from the conserved cysteine through the conserved F or W. Fields, in order: CDR3 DNA, CDR3 protein, J gene, clone size, V gene, D gene. The D gene is left open where the match is weak. Clone size is shown for a subset of rows, as once, few, many or a class of expanded clone.

CDR3 DNA: TGTGCCAGCAGTGAAGCGGCGGGGAGCAGAACAGATACGCAGTATTTT
CDR3 protein: CASSEAAGSRTDTQYF
J gene: TRBJ2-3
clone size: -
V gene: TRBV6-1
D gene: -

CDR3 DNA: TGTGCCAGCAGCGTAGCTGAGGTCCCCTACAATGAGCAGTTCTTC
CDR3 protein: CASSVAEVPYNEQFF
J gene: TRBJ2-1
clone size: -
V gene: TRBV9
D gene: -

CDR3 DNA: TGTGCCAGCAGCCCCGGACTAGCTTACAATGAGCAGTTCTTC
CDR3 protein: CASSPGLAYNEQFF
J gene: TRBJ2-1
clone size: few
V gene: TRBV4-2
D gene: TRBD2

CDR3 DNA: TGTGCCAGCAGTGGACCCCAGGGGAATGGCTACACCTTC
CDR3 protein: CASSGPQGNGYTF
J gene: TRBJ1-2
clone size: -
V gene: TRBV28
D gene: -

CDR3 DNA: TGTGCCAGCAGCCAAGATGGGGGGACTGCAAAGACCCAGTACTTC
CDR3 protein: CASSQDGGTAKTQYF
J gene: TRBJ2-5
clone size: -
V gene: TRBV4-2
D gene: -

CDR3 DNA: TGTGCCAGCAGTCCCCGGGGGCGGGGGTCCTCCTACGAGCAGTACTTC
CDR3 protein: CASSPRGRGSSYEQYF
J gene: TRBJ2-7
clone size: -
V gene: TRBV28
D gene: -

CDR3 DNA: TGTGCCAGTTTTCCCCAAGGATTTAGGAGGACGGGCAATGAAGCTTTCTTT
CDR3 protein: CASFPQGFRRTGNEAFF
J gene: TRBJ1-1
clone size: -
V gene: TRBV19
D gene: -

CDR3 DNA: TGTGCCAGCAGTATCAGGGGGCGGGACACTGAAGCTTTCTTT
CDR3 protein: CASSIRGRDTEAFF
J gene: TRBJ1-1
clone size: -
V gene: TRBV6-1
D gene: TRBD1

CDR3 DNA: TGTGCCAGCACCCCAGGGGGGCTTTATAGCAATCAGCCCCAGCATTTT
CDR3 protein: CASTPGGLYSNQPQHF
J gene: TRBJ1-5
clone size: -
V gene: TRBV28
D gene: TRBD1

CDR3 DNA: TGTGCCAGCAAGGGGACAGGGGACACCGGGGAGCTGTTTTTT
CDR3 protein: CASKGTGDTGELFF
J gene: TRBJ2-2
clone size: -
V gene: TRBV6-4
D gene: TRBD1